Sequencing of this T cell receptor beta chain was carried out in a study of CD8 T cells in ankylosing spondylitis. One entry per CDR3 protein, called by TCRdb with MiXCR from the 5' RACE reads. In the table there are 220,000 or so distinct CDR3 sequences, roughly 10% of which are singletons. Germline assignment: CDR1 MNHEY and CDR2 SMNVEV (reference sequence). The CDR3 extends over 15 amino acids. J gave up 0 bases and V 8 bases, and 8 bases lay outside the gene matches. This clonotype showed up just a few times. The sequenced sample consisted of blood, either unsorted or a sorted T cell fraction (not recorded which). The source is a male donor with ankylosing spondylitis or in good health (not recorded which). The gene calls are TRBV27 and TRBJ2-7; 9 nucleotides agree with TRBD1. CDR3 sequence: CASGPPQGASYEQYF. In nucleotides, the CDR3 is TGTGCCAGCGGACCCCCACAGGGGGCCTCCTACGAGCAGTACTTC.